The 27 T cell receptor beta chains in this list originate from one sample, sequenced in a study of technical replicates of blood from several donors. Assay: immunoSEQ multiplex PCR; the TCRdb copy retains only in-frame clones and omits some. Found here are 8,500 to 10,000 clones, 91% of them singletons; the top ten hold more than 8%. Sequences were obtained from PBMCs. The receptors originated from a human donor in good health.

This sequence joins TRBV5-4 and TRBJ2-5; 8 bases are shared with TRBD2. This CDR3 has 17 residues. Germline V CDR1 and CDR2: SGHNT, YYREEE (reference sequence). With 2 bases clipped from V and 5 bases from J, the junction kept 14 bases outside the gene matches. The DNA of the CDR3 is TGTGCCAGCAGCTTCTTTGAGGGAGCGGGAGTCGGGGAGACCCAGTACTTC. This sequence encodes CASSFFEGAGVGETQYF.

The chain joins TRBV5-1 to TRBJ2-1; a possible D gene is TRBD2 (6 bases). This CDR3 has 15 residues. Germline V gene data show CDR1 as SGHRS and CDR2 as YFSETQ. The V gene lost 0 bases and the J gene lost 5 bases, with 12 bases spanning the gap. For the CDR3, the DNA is TGCGCCAGCAGCTTGGGTCACGGGAGCGACAATGAGCAGTTCTTC. Translating gives CASSLGHGSDNEQFF.

This chain connects TRBV6-1 to TRBJ1-3; tentative D call: TRBD1 (6 bases). The CDR3 sequence is 15 residues long. Germline CDR1 reads MNHNS; CDR2 reads SASEGT. The V end was cut by 1 base, the J end by 0 bases, with 7 bases between. The CDR3 protein is CASSEGDISGNTIYF. Here the CDR3 DNA reads TGTGCCAGCAGTGAAGGGGACATCTCTGGAAACACCATATATTTT.

The chain uses TRBV5-1 and TRBJ2-3; TRBD2 matches 12 bases. The CDR3 is made up of 16 amino acids. J was trimmed by 3 bases and V by 4 bases; bases with no gene match: 6. CDR1 is SGHRS and CDR2 is YFSETQ in the germline V gene. CDR3 loop: CASSPLAGGGTDTQYF. In DNA, the CDR3 is TGCGCCAGCAGCCCCCTAGCGGGAGGGGGTACAGATACGCAGTATTTT.

The J gene is TRBJ1-5, the V gene TRBV30; D may be TRBD1 (5 bases). Per germline, CDR1 GTSNPN and CDR2 SVGIG (reference sequence). Trimming took off 8 bases at V and 0 bases at J, with 14 bases between the two ends. This CDR3 spans 14 amino acids. CDR3 DNA: TGTGCCGGCGGGGGGAGTGATAGCAATCAGCCCCAGCATTTT. Its translation is CAGGGSDSNQPQHF.

This chain links TRBV19 with TRBJ2-7; 7 nucleotides agree with TRBD1. V dropped 5 bases and J dropped 2; count of bases not matched to a gene: 12. This CDR3 has 16 residues. Germline V lookup: CDR1 LNHDA, CDR2 SQIVND (reference sequence). The CDR3 DNA follows: TGTGCCAGTAGTTCCCTCGTACAGGGGATTCCCTACGAGCAGTACTTC. Protein product: CASSSLVQGIPYEQYF.

V and J are TRBV28 and TRBJ1-1; 9 bases are a match to TRBD1. The V and J ends lost 5 bases and 1 base, in that order; junction bases with no gene match: 8. Germline V gene sequence: CDR1 MDHEN, CDR2 SYDVKM. The CDR3 is 16 amino acids. CDR3 region: CASSPPPGQGNTEAFF. Written as DNA, the CDR3 is TGTGCCAGCAGTCCGCCGCCGGGACAGGGGAACACTGAAGCTTTCTTT.

The chain recombines TRBV5-1 with TRBJ2-3, with 7 bases matching TRBD2. This CDR3 has 17 residues. Looked up from germline, CDR1 is SGHRS and CDR2 is YFSETQ. The V segment lost 4 bases and the J segment 6 bases; nucleotides outside the gene matches: 17. The CDR3 region is CASSRWDGRAKEDTQYF. The CDR3 DNA follows: TGCGCCAGCAGCCGTTGGGATGGGAGGGCCAAGGAGGATACGCAGTATTTT.

The chain employs TRBV7-2 and TRBJ2-1, with unresolved D. V lost 6 bases and J 4 bases, leaving 10 bases between the germline ends. Germline V gene lookup returns CDR1 SGHTA and CDR2 FQGNSA. CDR3 length: 13 amino acids. The CDR3 bases are TGTGCCAGCAGTCTTTCTACTTACAATGAGCAGTTCTTC. It codes for CASSLSTYNEQFF.

The V gene is TRBV28, the J gene TRBJ2-7; D is ambiguous. Germline V lookup: CDR1 MDHEN, CDR2 SYDVKM. Trimming left V 3 bases short and J 3 bases short, with 6 bases between. CDR3 length equals 12 residues. The CDR3 DNA is TGTGCCAGCAGTTTTTTATTCTACGAGCAGTACTTC. This sequence encodes CASSFLFYEQYF.

V gene TRBV7-9 combines with J gene TRBJ2-3; 11 nucleotides agree with TRBD2. The CDR3 sequence is 15 residues long. The J segment lost 4 bases and the V segment lost 5 bases, leaving 5 bases of the junction unmatched. Germline CDR1 reads SEHNR; CDR2 reads FQNEAQ (reference sequence). The CDR3 reads CASSISGRVSDTQYF. The DNA of the CDR3 is TGTGCCAGCAGCATTAGCGGGAGGGTCTCAGATACGCAGTATTTT. Filled out from reference TRBV7-9 and TRBJ2-3, the complete variable domain reads DTGVSQNPRHKITKRGQNVTFRCDPISEHNRLYWYRQTLGQGPEFLTYFQNEAQLEKSRLLSDRFSAERPKGSFSTLEIQRTEQGDSAMYLCASSISGRVSDTQYFGPGTRLTVL.

The chain is built from TRBV7-6 and TRBJ2-3; TRBD2 aligns across 8 bases. The CDR3 loop spans 16 amino acids. The ends lost 2 bases at V and 6 bases at J; junction bases unmatched: 10. Germline CDR1 is SGHVS and CDR2 is FNYEAQ. The CDR3 region is CASSLLSGRATDTQYF. The CDR3 nucleotides are TGTGCCAGCAGCTTACTTTCCGGGAGGGCCACGGATACGCAGTATTTT.

The chain is built from TRBV27 and TRBJ1-5; D may be TRBD1 (6 bases). The CDR3 consists of 17 residues. V shed 6 bases and J shed 0 bases, with 18 bases lying between them. In germline, CDR1 is MNHEY, CDR2 SMNVEV (reference sequence). The CDR3 DNA sequence: TGTGCCAGCAGCCCGTTCTTACCGGGACATAGCAATCAGCCCCAGCATTTT. It specifies CASSPFLPGHSNQPQHF.

The gene calls are TRBV25-1 and TRBJ1-1, with no clear D. The CDR3 runs to 12 residues. Per the germline V gene, CDR1 is MGHDK and CDR2 is SYGVNS. Trimming cost V 3 bases and J 4 bases, with 6 bases left between them. In DNA form, the CDR3 reads TGTGCCAGCAGTGATTATAGCACTGAAGCTTTCTTT. Protein sequence: CASSDYSTEAFF.

J is TRBJ1-3 and V is TRBV7-8, with 8 bases identical to TRBD1. CDR1 and CDR2 from the germline V gene are SGHVS and FQNEAQ. Trimming at V came to 5 bases and at J to 0 bases, leaving 12 bases not matched to a gene. The CDR3 extends over 18 amino acids. CDR3 bases: TGTGCCAGCAGCGTCGAGCAGGGGGCAGGACCCTCTGGAAACACCATATATTTT. Translation gives CASSVEQGAGPSGNTIYF. Full variable domain (missing parts from reference TRBV7-8 and TRBJ1-3): GAGVSQSPRYKVAKRGQDVALRCDPISGHVSLFWYQQALGQGPEFLTYFQNEAQLDKSGLPSDRFFAERPEGSVSTLKIQRTQQEDSAVYLCASSVEQGAGPSGNTIYFGEGSWLTVV.

The chain couples TRBV27 to TRBJ1-5, with 12 bases identical to TRBD1. There are 16 residues in the CDR3. The V and J ends lost 3 bases and 6 bases, in that order; junction bases with no gene match: 6. The germline CDR1 and CDR2 sequences are MNHEY and SMNVEV (reference sequence). The CDR3: CASSFTGQGASQPQHF. CDR3 sequence (DNA): TGTGCCAGCAGTTTCACGGGACAGGGGGCAAGTCAGCCCCAGCATTTT.

The rearrangement links TRBV30 to TRBJ2-1, with TRBD2 matching 13 bases. CDR3 length: 16 amino acids. Germline V lookup: CDR1 GTSNPN, CDR2 SVGIG (reference sequence). With V trimmed by 1 base and J by 3 bases, 3 bases remained unmatched. DNA of the CDR3: TGTGCCTGGAGTGGATGGACTAGCGGGAGCTACAATGAGCAGTTCTTC. This encodes CAWSGWTSGSYNEQFF.

The chain employs TRBV6-5 and TRBJ1-5, with TRBD1 identical over 10 bases. The ends lost 2 bases at V and 5 bases at J; junction bases unmatched: 3. The germline V gene has CDR1 MNHEY and CDR2 SVGAGI. The CDR3 spans 15 residues. CDR3 residues: CASSYGTGVHQPQHF. CDR3 DNA sequence: TGTGCCAGCAGTTACGGGACAGGGGTCCATCAGCCCCAGCATTTT.

This chain links TRBV27 with TRBJ2-2; 15 bases are shared with TRBD2. J was trimmed by 4 bases and V by 6 bases; bases with no gene match: 24. Looked up from germline, CDR1 is MNHEY and CDR2 is SMNVEV (reference sequence). This CDR3 is 23 amino acids long. In DNA form, the CDR3 reads TGTGCCAGCAGCACGGTTCAGGGCATAAGGACTAGCGGGAGGGCCCCCCGCACCGGGGAGCTGTTTTTT. Protein product: CASSTVQGIRTSGRAPRTGELFF.

This clone has more than one count but fewer than ten. V gene TRBV2 combines with J gene TRBJ2-7; perhaps TRBD2 as D (5 bases). Germline values: CDR1 SNHLY, CDR2 FYNNEI. There are 15 residues in the CDR3. Trimming removed 6 bases at V and 2 bases at J, with 17 bases between. Here the CDR3 reads CASRDLVGAPYEQYF. Written as DNA, the CDR3 is TGTGCCAGCAGAGATCTAGTGGGAGCTCCCTACGAGCAGTACTTC.

The V and J genes are TRBV2 and TRBJ2-7; 7 bases fit TRBD1. The CDR3 is 12 amino acids. The germline V gene has CDR1 SNHLY and CDR2 FYNNEI. The V and J ends lost 6 bases and 5 bases, in that order; junction bases with no gene match: 4. The CDR3 DNA follows: TGTGCCAGCAGCCCGACAGGGCACGAGCAGTACTTC. Translated: CASSPTGHEQYF.

The rearrangement links TRBV27 to TRBJ2-2, with a weak D call TRBD2 (6 bases). The ends were cut back, 6 bases at V and 7 bases at J, with 12 bases in the middle. In germline, CDR1 is MNHEY, CDR2 SMNVEV (reference sequence). This CDR3 contains 13 residues. The CDR3 nucleotides are TGTGCCAGCAGGCGGGGCCCCGGCGGGGAGCTGTTTTTT. Translating it yields CASRRGPGGELFF.

The V gene is TRBV13, the J gene TRBJ1-2; 8 bases map to TRBD1. The V gene's germline CDR1 is PRHDT and CDR2 FYEKMQ (reference sequence). V was pared by 0 bases and J by 3 bases, with 0 bases of the junction left unmatched. This CDR3 contains 14 residues. The CDR3 loop is CASSLGTGDYGYTF. The CDR3 DNA reads as TGTGCCAGCAGCTTAGGGACAGGGGACTATGGCTACACCTTC.

This clone was recorded once. The chain joins TRBV5-1 to TRBJ2-1; D uncertain. Germline-derived CDR1 and CDR2 are SGHRS and YFSETQ. V was clipped by 0 bases and J by 6 bases, with 10 bases between them. CDR3 length equals 14 residues. The CDR3 region has the DNA TGCGCCAGCAGCTTGGGCAGGTTGAGCAATGAGCAGTTCTTC. Translating gives CASSLGRLSNEQFF.

This rearrangement joins TRBV5-1 to TRBJ2-2, with a weak D call TRBD1 (6 bases). The CDR3 has 13 amino acids. Germline CDR1 SGHRS, CDR2 YFSETQ. With 4 bases removed from V and 4 bases from J, the gap between germline ends came to 8 bases. CDR3 sequence: CASSQGGTGELFF. The DNA for the CDR3 is TGCGCCAGCAGCCAAGGGGGCACCGGGGAGCTGTTTTTT.

The V and J genes are TRBV7-9 and TRBJ1-5, with D perhaps matching TRBD1 (5 bases). V lost 3 bases and J 5 bases, leaving 11 bases between the germline ends. The CDR3 has 14 residues. Germline CDR1 reads SEHNR; CDR2 reads FQNEAQ (reference sequence). In DNA, the CDR3 is TGTGCCAGCAGCTTGATGGGGCAGGATCAGCCCCAGCATTTT. This gives the protein CASSLMGQDQPQHF.

This chain joins TRBV28 and TRBJ2-1, with 7 bases aligning to TRBD2. The CDR3 is made up of 16 amino acids. Trimming at V came to 4 bases and at J to 5 bases, leaving 11 bases not matched to a gene. The germline V gene encodes CDR1 MDHEN and CDR2 SYDVKM. This CDR3 reads CASSSIRLAADNEQFF. The CDR3 bases are TGTGCCAGCAGTTCTATTAGGCTAGCGGCAGACAATGAGCAGTTCTTC.